This is a list of T cell receptor beta chains from one sample in a study of T cells after yellow fever vaccination. MiXCR was run by TCRdb on the 5' RACE reads, yielding one entry per CDR3 protein. The repertoire has about 350,000 distinct CDR3 sequences, less than 9.5% of them found once; the top ten carry roughly 18%. The sample was PBMCs, taken more than 35 days after the first yellow fever vaccination. These receptor sequences come from a young man who received the YFV17D yellow fever vaccine. CDR3s include the opening cysteine and the closing phenylalanine or tryptophan. Fields, in order: J gene, D gene, V gene, clone size, CDR3 protein, CDR3 DNA. The D gene is left open where the match is weak. A row's size may be missing; if present it is once, few, many or a size class.

TRBJ2-1 TRBD2 TRBV5-1 . CASSFTSGTGEQFF TGCGCCAGCAGCTTCACTAGCGGGACCGGTGAGCAGTTCTTC
TRBJ2-1 TRBD2 TRBV11-1 few CASSRPGLAWRQRDEQFF TGTGCCAGCAGCAGACCGGGACTAGCATGGCGCCAGCGTGATGAGCAGTTCTTC
TRBJ2-1 TRBD2 TRBV6-2/TRBV6-3 many CASSYLAGGIYNEQFF TGTGCCAGCAGTTACCTAGCGGGGGGTATATACAATGAGCAGTTCTTC
TRBJ2-2 . TRBV3-1 . CASSQGGLTGELFF TGTGCCAGCAGCCAAGGTGGCCTCACCGGGGAGCTGTTTTTT
TRBJ2-3 . TRBV12-3/TRBV12-4 . CASTLGGIWGDTQYF TGTGCCAGCACCTTAGGCGGAATTTGGGGAGATACGCAGTATTTT
TRBJ2-5 . TRBV25-1 few CASSGDRQETQYF TGTGCCAGCAGTGGGGACCGCCAAGAGACCCAGTACTTC
TRBJ2-1 . TRBV7-2 few CASDITGEQFF TGTGCCAGCGACATAACCGGTGAGCAGTTCTTC
TRBJ2-5 TRBD1 TRBV11-2 . CASRRQDRPEETQYF TGTGCCAGCAGACGCCAGGACAGGCCCGAAGAGACCCAGTACTTC
TRBJ2-5 TRBD2 TRBV7-2 few CASSSSFFGGQETQYF TGTGCCAGCAGCTCCTCCTTTTTCGGGGGGCAAGAGACCCAGTACTTC
TRBJ1-1 . TRBV6-5 . CASSYSISSGTEAFF TGTGCCAGCAGTTACTCGATTAGCAGCGGCACTGAAGCTTTCTTT
TRBJ2-1 . TRBV20-1 . CSASARSRGSYNEQFF TGCAGTGCTAGTGCTCGGTCGAGGGGCTCATACAATGAGCAGTTCTTC
TRBJ1-5 TRBD1 TRBV4-3 . CASSRETGAHQPQHF TGCGCCAGCAGCCGGGAGACAGGGGCCCATCAGCCCCAGCATTTT
TRBJ2-6 . TRBV7-2 . CASSPGHPGANVLTF TGTGCCAGCAGCCCGGGACACCCAGGAGCCAACGTCCTGACTTTC
TRBJ2-7 . TRBV29-1 few CSVGQFSYEQYF TGCAGCGTTGGACAGTTCTCCTACGAGCAGTACTTC
TRBJ1-6 . TRBV13 . CASSLGREQAPIHF TGTGCCAGCAGCTTAGGCAGGGAACAGGCACCCATCCACTTT
TRBJ1-2 . TRBV2 few CASWDNYGYTF TGTGCCAGCTGGGACAACTATGGCTACACCTTC
TRBJ2-5 TRBD1 TRBV20-1 many CSADRGRVSETQYF TGCAGTGCCGACAGGGGGCGCGTGTCAGAGACCCAGTACTTC
TRBJ1-5 . TRBV15 . CATSKAGRYQPQHF TGTGCCACCAGCAAGGCAGGGAGGTATCAGCCCCAGCATTTT
TRBJ2-3 . TRBV18 few CASSPPRGVRTQYF TGTGCCAGCTCACCCCCACGGGGCGTGCGTACGCAGTATTTT
TRBJ2-1 TRBD2 TRBV5-1 . CASSFSGGSSYNEQFF TGCGCCAGCAGCTTTAGCGGGGGGTCCTCCTACAATGAGCAGTTCTTC
TRBJ2-5 . TRBV24-1 few CATSDSVEEAETQYF TGTGCCACCAGTGACTCGGTGGAGGAGGCAGAGACCCAGTACTTC
TRBJ2-6 TRBD1 TRBV18 . CASSQDRASGANVLTF TGTGCCAGCTCACAGGACAGGGCTTCTGGGGCCAACGTCCTGACTTTC
TRBJ1-1 . TRBV7-9 . CASSFERKAFF TGTGCCAGCAGCTTTGAACGAAAAGCTTTCTTT
TRBJ2-7 . TRBV25-1 . CASNPAGAREQYF TGTGCCAGCAACCCGGCTGGGGCGAGGGAGCAGTACTTC
TRBJ2-3 . TRBV10-3 few CATDRQGTDTQYF TGTGCCACCGACCGCCAAGGCACAGATACGCAGTATTTT
TRBJ2-1 TRBD2 TRBV5-1 . CASSIARGAYNEQFF TGCGCCAGCAGCATCGCCCGGGGGGCCTACAATGAGCAGTTCTTC
TRBJ2-1 . TRBV7-2 few CASQGSVGSYNEQFF TGTGCCAGCCAGGGTAGCGTGGGCTCCTACAATGAGCAGTTCTTC
TRBJ1-1 . TRBV20-1 . CSAISGGAGTEAFF TGCAGTGCTATATCCGGGGGCGCTGGGACTGAAGCTTTCTTT
TRBJ2-5 TRBD2 TRBV7-9 few CASSFGTSGYNQETQYF TGTGCCAGCAGCTTCGGGACTAGCGGGTACAATCAAGAGACCCAGTACTTC
TRBJ1-5 . TRBV10-3 . CATEVGAGQPQHF TGTGCCACCGAGGTGGGGGCCGGTCAGCCCCAGCATTTT
TRBJ2-3 TRBD1 TRBV7-6 few CASSLGTGSSTDTQYF TGTGCCAGCAGCTTAGGGACAGGCTCTAGCACAGATACGCAGTATTTT
TRBJ1-1 . TRBV18 many CASSPRGPEAFF TGTGCCAGCTCACCACGAGGGCCTGAAGCTTTCTTT
TRBJ1-1 . TRBV12-3/TRBV12-4 many CASSSETVNTEAFF TGTGCCAGCAGTTCGGAGACGGTGAACACTGAAGCTTTCTTT